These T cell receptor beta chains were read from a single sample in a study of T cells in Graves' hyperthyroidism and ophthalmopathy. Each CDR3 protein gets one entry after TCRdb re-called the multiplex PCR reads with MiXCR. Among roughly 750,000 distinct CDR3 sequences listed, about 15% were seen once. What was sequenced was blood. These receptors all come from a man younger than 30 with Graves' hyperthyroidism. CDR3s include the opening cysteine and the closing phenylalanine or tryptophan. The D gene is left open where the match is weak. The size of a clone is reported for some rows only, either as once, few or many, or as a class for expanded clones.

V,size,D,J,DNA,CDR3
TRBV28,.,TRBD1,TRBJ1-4,TGTGCCAGCAACACCTACAGGGAGGGGGCTACTAATGAAAAACTGTTTTTT,CASNTYREGATNEKLFF
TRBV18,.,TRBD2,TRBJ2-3,TGTGCCAGCTCACCACCGCAGCGGGGTTCAGATGGAGATACGCAGTATTTT,CASSPPQRGSDGDTQYF
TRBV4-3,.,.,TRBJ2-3,TGCGCCAGCAGCCAAGCTTTTGGAGGGGGCGATACGCAGTATTTT,CASSQAFGGGDTQYF
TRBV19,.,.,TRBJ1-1,TGTGCCACTGGGTTTTCGGGCACTGAAGCTTTCTTT,CATGFSGTEAFF
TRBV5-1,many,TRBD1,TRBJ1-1,TGCGCCAGCAGCTTCTACCCTATAAGACAGGGGGCTAACACTGAAGCTTTCTTT,CASSFYPIRQGANTEAFF
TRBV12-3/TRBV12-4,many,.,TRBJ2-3,TGTGCCAGCAGCGTCGGGACCCAACCCCTAGATACGCAGTATTTT,CASSVGTQPLDTQYF
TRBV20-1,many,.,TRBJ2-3,TGCAGTGCTAGAGACCTCCTGCGGGGCAGCACAGATACGCAGTATTTT,CSARDLLRGSTDTQYF
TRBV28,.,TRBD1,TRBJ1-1,TGTGCCAGCGGTTCACAGGGGGCCGCTGAAGCTTTCTTT,CASGSQGAAEAFF
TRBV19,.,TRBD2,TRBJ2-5,TGTGCCAGTAGTATAGATCTCGGGACTAGCGGACAAGAGACCCAGTACTTC,CASSIDLGTSGQETQYF
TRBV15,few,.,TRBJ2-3,TGTGCCACCAGCAGAGTGGGGGGAGATACGCAGTATTTT,CATSRVGGDTQYF
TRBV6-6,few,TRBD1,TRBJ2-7,TGTGCCAGCAGTTACTATGGACAGGGGTACTACGAGCAGTACTTC,CASSYYGQGYYEQYF
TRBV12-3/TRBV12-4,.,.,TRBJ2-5,TGTGCCAGCAGTGCAAGGGGGGGAGTGGAGACCCAGTACTTC,CASSARGGVETQYF
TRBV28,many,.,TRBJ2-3,TGTGCCAGCAGCGAAGCAGCGGCTTACACAGATACGCAGTATTTT,CASSEAAAYTDTQYF
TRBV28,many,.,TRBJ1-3,TGTGCCAGCACCGAAACGAACACCATATATTTT,CASTETNTIYF
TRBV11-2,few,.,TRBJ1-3,TGTGCCAGCAGCGAATACGCTGGAAACACCATATATTTT,CASSEYAGNTIYF
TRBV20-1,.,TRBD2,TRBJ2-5,TGCAGTGCTATTATCGGGACTAGCGAAGAGACCCAGTACTTC,CSAIIGTSEETQYF
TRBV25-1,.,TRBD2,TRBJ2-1,TGTGCCAGCAGTGCAACTCGGACTAGCGCCTACAATGAGCAGTTCTTC,CASSATRTSAYNEQFF
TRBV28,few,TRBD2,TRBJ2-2,TGTGCCAGCTGCAGCACTAGCGGCCGGGAGCTGTTTTTT,CASCSTSGRELFF
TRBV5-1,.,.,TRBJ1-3,TGCGCCAGCAGCTTGGGTGCGCCTGGGCCTGGAAACACCATATATTTT,CASSLGAPGPGNTIYF
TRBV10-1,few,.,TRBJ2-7,TGCGCCAGCAGTGAGGATGGTGGCTCCTACGAGCAGTACTTC,CASSEDGGSYEQYF
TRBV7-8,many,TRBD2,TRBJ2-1,TGTGCCAGCAGCTTAGTTTGGCGGGAGTCAGGTGATGAGCAGTTCTTC,CASSLVWRESGDEQFF
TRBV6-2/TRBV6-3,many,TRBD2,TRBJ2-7,TGTGCCAGCAGCCCGGGCGGGAGTTGGCGCGAGCAGTACTTC,CASSPGGSWREQYF
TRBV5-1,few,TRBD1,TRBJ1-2,TGCGCCAGCAGCGGGACAGCTGCCAACTATGGCTACACCTTC,CASSGTAANYGYTF
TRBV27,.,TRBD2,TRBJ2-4,TGTGCCAGCAGTTTATCAGCGGGAGGGCCGGCCAAAAACATTCAGTACTTC,CASSLSAGGPAKNIQYF
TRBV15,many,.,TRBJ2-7,TGTGCCACCAGCAGAGATCTTGGCGGGTTAGCCTACGAGCAGTACTTC,CATSRDLGGLAYEQYF
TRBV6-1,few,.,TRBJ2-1,TGTGCCAGCAGGCCCGGGAGCAGGAGTAATGAGCAGTTCTTC,CASRPGSRSNEQFF
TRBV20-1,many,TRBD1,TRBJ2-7,TGCAGTGCTAGAGATCTTAGGACAGGGGGCAAGGGTTTCTACGAGCAGTACTTC,CSARDLRTGGKGFYEQYF